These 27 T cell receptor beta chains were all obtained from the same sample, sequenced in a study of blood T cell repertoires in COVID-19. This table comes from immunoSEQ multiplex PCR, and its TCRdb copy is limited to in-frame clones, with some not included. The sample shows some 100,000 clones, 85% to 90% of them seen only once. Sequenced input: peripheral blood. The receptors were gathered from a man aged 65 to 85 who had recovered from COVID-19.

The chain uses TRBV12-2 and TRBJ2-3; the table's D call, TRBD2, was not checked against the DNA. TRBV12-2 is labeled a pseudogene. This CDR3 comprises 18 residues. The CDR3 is CASRLATRLAESTDTQYF. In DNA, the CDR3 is TGTGCAAGTCGCTTAGCAACAAGACTAGCGGAGAGCACAGATACGCAGTATTTT.

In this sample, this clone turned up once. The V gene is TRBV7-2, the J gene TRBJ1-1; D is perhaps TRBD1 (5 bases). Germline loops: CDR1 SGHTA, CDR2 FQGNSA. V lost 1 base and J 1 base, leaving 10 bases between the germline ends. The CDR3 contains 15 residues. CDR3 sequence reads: CASSLGGAGNTEAFF. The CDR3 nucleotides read TGTGCCAGCAGCTTAGGGGGCGCTGGGAACACTGAAGCTTTCTTT.

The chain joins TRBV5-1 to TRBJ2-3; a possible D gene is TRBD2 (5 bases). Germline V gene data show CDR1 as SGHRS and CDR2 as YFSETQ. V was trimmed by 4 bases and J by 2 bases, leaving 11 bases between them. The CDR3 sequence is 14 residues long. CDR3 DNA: TGCGCCAGCAGCAGCGGTGGGAACACAGATACGCAGTATTTT. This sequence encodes CASSSGGNTDTQYF.

As DNA, the CDR3 is TGCGCCAGCAGCCCCTACGGAGCGGGCACAGATACGCAGTATTTT. Its protein product is CASSPYGAGTDTQYF. The chain links TRBV5-1 to TRBJ2-3; maybe TRBD2 (5 bases). Trimming shortened V by 4 bases and J by 1 base, and 13 bases separated the two germline ends. The CDR3 covers 15 residues. Germline CDR1 and CDR2: SGHRS and YFSETQ.

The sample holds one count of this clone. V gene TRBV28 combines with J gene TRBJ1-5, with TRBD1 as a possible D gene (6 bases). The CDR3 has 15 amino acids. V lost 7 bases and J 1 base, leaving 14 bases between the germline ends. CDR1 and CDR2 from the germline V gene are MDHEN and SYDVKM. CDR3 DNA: TGTGCCAGCATCGAGGGGGGGGACAGCAATCAGCCCCAGCATTTT. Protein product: CASIEGGDSNQPQHF.

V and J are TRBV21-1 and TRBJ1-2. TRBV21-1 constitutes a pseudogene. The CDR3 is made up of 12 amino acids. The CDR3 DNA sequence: TGTGCCAGCAGCAAAGACCCGGATGGCTACACCTTC. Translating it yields CASSKDPDGYTF.

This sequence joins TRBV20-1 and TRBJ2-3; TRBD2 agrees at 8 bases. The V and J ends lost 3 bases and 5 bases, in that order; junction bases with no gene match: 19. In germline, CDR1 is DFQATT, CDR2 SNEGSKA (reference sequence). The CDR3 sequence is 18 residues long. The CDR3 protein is CSASIRREAPASEDTQYF. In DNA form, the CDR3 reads TGCAGTGCTAGTATCAGGCGGGAGGCCCCTGCATCTGAAGATACGCAGTATTTT.

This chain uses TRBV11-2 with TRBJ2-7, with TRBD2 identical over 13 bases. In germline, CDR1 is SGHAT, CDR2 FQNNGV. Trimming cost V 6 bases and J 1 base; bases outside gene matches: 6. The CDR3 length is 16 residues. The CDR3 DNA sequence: TGTGCCAGCAGACTAGCGGGAGGGCCCGGGTCCTACGAGCAGTACTTC. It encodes CASRLAGGPGSYEQYF. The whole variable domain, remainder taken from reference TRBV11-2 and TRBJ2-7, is EAGVAQSPRYKIIEKRQSVAFWCNPISGHATLYWYQQILGQGPKLLIQFQNNGVVDDSQLPKDRFSAERLKGVDSTLKIQPAKLEDSAVYLCASRLAGGPGSYEQYFGPGTRLTVT.

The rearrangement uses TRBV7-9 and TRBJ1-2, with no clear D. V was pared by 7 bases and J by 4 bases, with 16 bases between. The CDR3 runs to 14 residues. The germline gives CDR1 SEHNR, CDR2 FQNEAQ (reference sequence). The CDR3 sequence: CASTLQEGLYGYTF. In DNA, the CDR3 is TGTGCCAGCACCCTCCAGGAGGGCCTCTATGGCTACACCTTC.

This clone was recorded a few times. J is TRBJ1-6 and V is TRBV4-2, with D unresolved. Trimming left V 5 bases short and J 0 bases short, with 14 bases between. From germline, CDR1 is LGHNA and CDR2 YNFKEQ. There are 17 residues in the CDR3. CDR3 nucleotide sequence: TGTGCCAGCAGCTATGGCTCGGGGAGCTCCTATAATTCACCCCTCCACTTT. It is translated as CASSYGSGSSYNSPLHF.

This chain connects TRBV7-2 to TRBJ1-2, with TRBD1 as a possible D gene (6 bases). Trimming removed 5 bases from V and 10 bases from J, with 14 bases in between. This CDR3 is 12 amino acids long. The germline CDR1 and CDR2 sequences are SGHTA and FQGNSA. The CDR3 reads CASSQDRRPYTF. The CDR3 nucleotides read TGTGCCAGCAGCCAAGACAGGCGCCCCTACACCTTC.

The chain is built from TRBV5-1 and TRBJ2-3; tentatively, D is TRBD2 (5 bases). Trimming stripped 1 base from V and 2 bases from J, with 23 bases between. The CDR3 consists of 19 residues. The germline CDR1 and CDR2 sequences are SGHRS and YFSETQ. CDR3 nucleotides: TGCGCCAGCAGCTTGACTCCTGGCCTAGCCCCTTCTCTCACAGATACGCAGTATTTT. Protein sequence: CASSLTPGLAPSLTDTQYF.

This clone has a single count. CDR3 sequence (DNA): TGTGCCAGCAGTGAAACCCCCGTAAAGCCCCATCAGCCCCAGCATTTT. Translation: CASSETPVKPHQPQHF. The V call is TRBV2, the J call TRBJ1-5, with no clear D. CDR1 and CDR2 from the germline V gene are SNHLY and FYNNEI. The CDR3 spans 16 residues. Trimming stripped 2 bases from V and 5 bases from J, with 16 bases between. Based on the CDR3 plus reference TRBV2 and TRBJ1-5, the full variable domain is EPEVTQTPSHQVTQMGQEVILRCVPISNHLYFYWYRQILGQKVEFLVSFYNNEISEKSEIFDDQFSVERPDGSNFTLKIRSTKLEDSAMYFCASSETPVKPHQPQHFGDGTRLSIL.

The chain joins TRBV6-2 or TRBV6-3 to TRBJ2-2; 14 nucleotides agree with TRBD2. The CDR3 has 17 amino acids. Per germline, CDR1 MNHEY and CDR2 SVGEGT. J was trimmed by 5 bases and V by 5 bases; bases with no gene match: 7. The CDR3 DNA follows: TGTGCCAGCAGTGCCCCGGGACTAGCGGGAGTAACCGGGGAGCTGTTTTTT. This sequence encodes CASSAPGLAGVTGELFF.

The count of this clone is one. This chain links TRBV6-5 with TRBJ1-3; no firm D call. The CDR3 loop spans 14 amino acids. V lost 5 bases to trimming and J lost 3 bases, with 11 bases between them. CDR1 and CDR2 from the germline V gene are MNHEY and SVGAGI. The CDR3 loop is CASSTRASGNTIYF. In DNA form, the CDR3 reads TGTGCCAGCAGTACCCGAGCTAGTGGAAACACCATATATTTT.

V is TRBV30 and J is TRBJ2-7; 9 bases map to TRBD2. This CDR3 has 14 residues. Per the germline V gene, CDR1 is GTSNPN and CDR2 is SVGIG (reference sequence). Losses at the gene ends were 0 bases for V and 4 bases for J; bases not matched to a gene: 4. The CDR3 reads CAWSVSSGSYEQYF. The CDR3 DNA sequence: TGTGCCTGGAGTGTAAGTAGCGGGAGTTACGAGCAGTACTTC.

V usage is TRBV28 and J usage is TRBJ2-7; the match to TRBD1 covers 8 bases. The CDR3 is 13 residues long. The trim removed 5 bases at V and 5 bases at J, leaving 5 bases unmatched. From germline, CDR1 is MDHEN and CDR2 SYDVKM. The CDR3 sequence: CASSPTDRDEQYF. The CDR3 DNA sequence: TGTGCCAGCAGTCCCACGGACAGGGACGAGCAGTACTTC.

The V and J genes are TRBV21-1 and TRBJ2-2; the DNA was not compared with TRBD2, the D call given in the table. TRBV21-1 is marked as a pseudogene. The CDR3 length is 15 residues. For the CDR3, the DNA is TGTGCCAGCAGCCCTAGCGGGAGTAACACCGGGGAGCTGTTTTTT. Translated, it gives CASSPSGSNTGELFF.

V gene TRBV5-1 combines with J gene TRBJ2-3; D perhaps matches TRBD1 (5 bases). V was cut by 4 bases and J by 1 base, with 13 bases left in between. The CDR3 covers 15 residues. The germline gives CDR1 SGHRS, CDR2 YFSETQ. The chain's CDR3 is CASSQGDAGTDTQYF. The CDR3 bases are TGCGCCAGCAGCCAGGGCGACGCGGGCACAGATACGCAGTATTTT.

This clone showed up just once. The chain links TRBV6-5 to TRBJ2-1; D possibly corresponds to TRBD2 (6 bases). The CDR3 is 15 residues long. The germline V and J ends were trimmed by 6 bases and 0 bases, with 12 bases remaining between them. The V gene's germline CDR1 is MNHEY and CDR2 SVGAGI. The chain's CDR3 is CASRWGVSSYNEQFF. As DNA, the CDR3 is TGTGCCAGCAGGTGGGGGGTTAGCTCCTACAATGAGCAGTTCTTC.

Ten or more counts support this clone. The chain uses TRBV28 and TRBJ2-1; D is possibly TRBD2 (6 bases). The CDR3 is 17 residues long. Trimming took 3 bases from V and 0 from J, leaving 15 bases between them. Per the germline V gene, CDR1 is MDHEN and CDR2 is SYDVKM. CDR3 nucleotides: TGTGCCAGCAGTTTCCCGCGTAGCGGTTACTCCTACAATGAGCAGTTCTTC. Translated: CASSFPRSGYSYNEQFF. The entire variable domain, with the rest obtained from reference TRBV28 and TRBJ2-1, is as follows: DVKVTQSSRYLVKRTGEKVFLECVQDMDHENMFWYRQDPGLGLRLIYFSYDVKMKEKGDIPEGYSVSREKKERFSLILESASTNQTSMYLCASSFPRSGYSYNEQFFGPGTRLTVL.

For the CDR3, the DNA is TGTGCCAGCAGTGACCTAGGCTCCTATAATTCACCCCTCCACTTT. Protein sequence: CASSDLGSYNSPLHF. The chain combines TRBV6-1 with TRBJ1-6; D is unresolved. CDR3 length: 15 amino acids. Looked up from germline, CDR1 is MNHNS and CDR2 is SASEGT. V was cut by 3 bases and J by 0 bases, with 6 bases left in between.

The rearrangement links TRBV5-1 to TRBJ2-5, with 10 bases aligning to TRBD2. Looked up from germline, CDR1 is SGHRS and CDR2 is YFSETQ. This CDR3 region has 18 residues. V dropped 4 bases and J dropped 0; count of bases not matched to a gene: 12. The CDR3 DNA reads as TGCGCCAGCAGCACCGGGACTAGCGCTAGTCGGTACCAAGAGACCCAGTACTTC. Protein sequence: CASSTGTSASRYQETQYF.

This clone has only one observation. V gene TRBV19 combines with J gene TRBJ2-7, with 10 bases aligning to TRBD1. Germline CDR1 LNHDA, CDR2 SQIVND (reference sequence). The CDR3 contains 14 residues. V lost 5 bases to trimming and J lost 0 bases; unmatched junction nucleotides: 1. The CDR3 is CASSRTGGSYEQYF. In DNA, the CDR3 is TGTGCCAGTAGTCGGACAGGGGGCTCCTACGAGCAGTACTTC.

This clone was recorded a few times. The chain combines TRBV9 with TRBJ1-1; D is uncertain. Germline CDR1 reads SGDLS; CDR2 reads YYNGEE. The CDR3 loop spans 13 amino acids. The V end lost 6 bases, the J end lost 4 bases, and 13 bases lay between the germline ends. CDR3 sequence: CASNPQSATEAFF. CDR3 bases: TGTGCCAGCAACCCACAGTCCGCCACTGAAGCTTTCTTT.

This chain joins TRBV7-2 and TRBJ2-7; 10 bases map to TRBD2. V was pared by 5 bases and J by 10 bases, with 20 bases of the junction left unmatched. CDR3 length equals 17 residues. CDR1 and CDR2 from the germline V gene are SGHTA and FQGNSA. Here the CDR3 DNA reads TGTGCCAGCAGCCCCGGGGGAGCGGGAGGGCCTCGGGCTGGACAGTACTTC. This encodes CASSPGGAGGPRAGQYF.

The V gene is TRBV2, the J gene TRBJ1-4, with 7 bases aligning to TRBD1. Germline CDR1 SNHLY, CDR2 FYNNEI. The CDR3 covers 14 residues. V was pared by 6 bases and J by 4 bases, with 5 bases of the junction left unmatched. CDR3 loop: CASRRDRVNEKLFF. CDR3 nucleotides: TGTGCCAGCAGACGAGACAGGGTTAATGAAAAACTGTTTTTT.